The sequence of this T cell receptor beta chain was determined in a study of T cell repertoires in ileal Crohn's disease. Background on the study: About 36% were active smokers at surgery; median disease duration was roughly eight years. Thiopurines (around 10) or anti-TNF agents (roughly 17) were given postoperatively to about half.

The time point: inflamed ileum from the surgical specimen. The germline V gene has CDR1 MDHEN and CDR2 SYDVKM. V shed 2 bases and J shed 3 bases, with 8 bases lying between them. This CDR3 has 13 residues. Sequencing was performed with immunoSEQ multiplex PCR; in TCRdb, only in-frame clones are kept and a portion is missing. The sample lists about 18,000 clones, roughly 76% occurring once. The TCR sequence derives from an adult with Crohn's disease. The chain employs TRBV28 and TRBJ2-7; no definite D call. The source material was ileal tissue. The CDR3 sequence: CASSLPHGYEQYF. The CDR3 bases are TGTGCCAGCAGTTTACCCCATGGCTACGAGCAGTACTTC.